This entry concerns a single T cell receptor (beta chain). The sample is drawn from a study of blood T cell repertoires in COVID-19. Study background: Some COVID-19 samples were acute and others convalescent; all came from the United States, Italy and Spain. PBMCs, B-cell-depleted T cells, or T cells were the source of the cDNA or gDNA that made up the material.

Authors' methods: Estimated nucleated cell counts came from reference gene primer amplification. Some clones are missing from TCRdb's copy, which holds only in-frame ones; the method was immunoSEQ multiplex PCR. The V and J calls and clone size were taken over from that table, and D and trimming were inferred from the DNA. The data hold around 200,000 clones, with approximately 84% observed a single time. Germline CDR1 is LGHNA and CDR2 is YSLEER. The CDR3 consists of 19 residues. V lost 1 base and J lost 0, with 16 bases in between. Sample: peripheral blood. This clonotype originated in a woman older than 75 with acute or convalescent COVID-19. This chain connects TRBV4-3 to TRBJ2-6; D possibly corresponds to TRBD1 (6 bases). The CDR3 DNA sequence: TGCGCCAGCAGCCAAGGGCCACAGGGTTACCTCTCTGGGGCCAACGTCCTGACTTTC. It yields the protein CASSQGPQGYLSGANVLTF.